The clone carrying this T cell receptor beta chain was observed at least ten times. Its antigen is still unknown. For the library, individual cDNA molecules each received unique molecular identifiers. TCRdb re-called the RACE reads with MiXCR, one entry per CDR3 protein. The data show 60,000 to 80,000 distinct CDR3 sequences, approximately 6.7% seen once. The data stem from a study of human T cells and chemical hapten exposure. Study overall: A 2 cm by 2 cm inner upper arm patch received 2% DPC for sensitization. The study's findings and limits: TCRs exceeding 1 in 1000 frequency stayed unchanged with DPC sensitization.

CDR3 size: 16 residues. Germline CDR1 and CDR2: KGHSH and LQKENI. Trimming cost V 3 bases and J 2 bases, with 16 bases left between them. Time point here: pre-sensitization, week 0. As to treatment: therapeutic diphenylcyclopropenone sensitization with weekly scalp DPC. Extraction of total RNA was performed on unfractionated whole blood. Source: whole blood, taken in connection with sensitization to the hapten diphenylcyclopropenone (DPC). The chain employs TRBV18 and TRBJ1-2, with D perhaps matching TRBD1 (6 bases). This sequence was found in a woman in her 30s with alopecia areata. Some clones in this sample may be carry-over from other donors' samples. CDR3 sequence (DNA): TGTGCCAGCTCACCGCGAGTACAGGGCGGGAACTATGGCTACACCTTC. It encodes CASSPRVQGGNYGYTF.